The 15 T cell receptor beta chains given below trace back to one sample, sequenced in a study of control samples from healthy donors and cancer patients. Profiling relied on immunoSEQ multiplex PCR, and the TCRdb table lists in-frame clones only, not all of them. The repertoire holds about 110,000 clones, with 70% to 85% as singletons. Specimen: blood. The receptors derive from a man younger than 35 in good health.

The rearrangement links TRBV28 to TRBJ2-1; 10 nucleotides align to TRBD1. Germline CDR1 reads MDHEN; CDR2 reads SYDVKM. The CDR3 has 15 residues. V dropped 8 bases and J dropped 3; count of bases not matched to a gene: 7. CDR3 sequence reads: CASRPRTGGYNEQFF. Written as DNA, the CDR3 is TGTGCCAGCCGACCGAGGACAGGGGGCTACAATGAGCAGTTCTTC.

The gene calls are TRBV18 and TRBJ1-2; no reliable D call. This CDR3 contains 15 residues. Germline V gene data show CDR1 as KGHSH and CDR2 as LQKENI. Trimming stripped 0 bases from V and 4 bases from J, with 12 bases between. DNA of the CDR3: TGTGCCAGCTCACCACCGGTAACAGCCGGCTATGGCTACACCTTC. Its translation is CASSPPVTAGYGYTF.

The sample holds one count of this clone. The chain joins TRBV15 to TRBJ2-5; 10 positions match TRBD1. The CDR3 covers 17 residues. The germline CDR1 and CDR2 sequences are LNHNV and YYDKDF (reference sequence). The V and J ends lost 0 bases and 9 bases, in that order; junction bases with no gene match: 13. For the CDR3, the DNA is TGTGCCACCAGCAGAGAAAGAAGGACAGGGGGTCCTGGGGCCCAGTACTTC. As protein: CATSRERRTGGPGAQYF.

This chain connects TRBV30 to TRBJ1-5; 8 nucleotides agree with TRBD1. Germline V gene lookup returns CDR1 GTSNPN and CDR2 SVGIG (reference sequence). This CDR3 is 14 amino acids long. V gave up 2 bases and J gave up 7 bases; unmatched junction bases: 7. The CDR3 region has the DNA TGTGCCTGGAGTCAGTGGCAGGGGGCACAGCCCCAGCATTTT. It encodes CAWSQWQGAQPQHF.

Only one count was recorded for this clone. This sequence joins TRBV10-3 and TRBJ1-1; 7 bases line up with TRBD1. Unmatched junction bases numbered 2, after V lost 6 bases and J lost 1 base. Germline CDR1 reads ENHRY; CDR2 reads SYGVKD. CDR3 length equals 13 residues. The CDR3 DNA follows: TGTGCCATCAGGACAGGGAGGAACACTGAAGCTTTCTTT. It translates to CAIRTGRNTEAFF.

This sequence joins TRBV6-4 and TRBJ2-2; 7 bases are a match to TRBD1. The CDR3 sequence is 15 residues long. J lost 4 bases, V lost 6 bases, and 8 bases had no gene match. CDR1 MRHNA and CDR2 SNTAGT come from the germline V gene. CDR3 sequence reads: CASSPGTASTGELFF. The CDR3 DNA is TGTGCCAGCAGCCCCGGGACAGCCTCCACCGGGGAGCTGTTTTTT.

The chain uses TRBV7-2 and TRBJ2-6; D remains unclear. This CDR3 is 15 amino acids long. The germline gives CDR1 SGHTA, CDR2 FQGNSA. The ends were cut back, 5 bases at V and 1 base at J, with 9 bases in the middle. CDR3 sequence (DNA): TGTGCCAGCAGCCTTATTATTTCTGGGGCCAACGTCCTGACTTTC. Its protein product is CASSLIISGANVLTF.

The CDR3 sequence is CAAGGWSTDTQYF. The CDR3 region has the DNA TGTGCAGCAGGGGGGTGGAGCACAGATACGCAGTATTTT. The chain carries TRBV27 and TRBJ2-3; perhaps TRBD1 as D (7 bases). Germline assignment: CDR1 MNHEY and CDR2 SMNVEV (reference sequence). The CDR3 covers 13 residues.

The CDR3 DNA reads TGCAGCGCCCAACCGACAGGGGAGAGTTACAATGAGCAGTTCTTC. Translation gives CSAQPTGESYNEQFF. V gene TRBV29-1 combines with J gene TRBJ2-1, with 8 bases identical to TRBD1. The CDR3 contains 15 residues. Germline CDR1 is SQVTM and CDR2 is ANQGSEA. Losses at the gene ends were 7 bases for V and 4 bases for J; bases not matched to a gene: 12.

Worth noting for this clone: Other DNA sequences from this sample encode an identical CDR3 as well. Here the CDR3 DNA reads TGTGCCAGCAGCTTATCTTTTGGGGGCGCGAATACGGCTTCACCCCTCCACTTT. Residues: CASSLSFGGANTASPLHF. This rearrangement joins TRBV7-2 to TRBJ1-6; a weak D match, TRBD1 (6 bases). The V end was cut by 2 bases, the J end by 9 bases, with 23 bases between. The CDR3 length is 18 residues. CDR1 is SGHTA and CDR2 is FQGNSA in the germline V gene. Full variable domain (outside the CDR3, taken from reference TRBV7-2 and TRBJ1-6): GAGVSQSPSNKVTEKGKDVELRCDPISGHTALYWYRQSLGQGLEFLIYFQGNSAPDKSGLPSDRFSAERTGGSVSTLTIQRTQQEDSAVYLCASSLSFGGANTASPLHFGNGTRLTVT.

This chain connects TRBV4-1 to TRBJ2-7; 9 bases agree with TRBD1. The germline gives CDR1 MGHRA, CDR2 YSYEKL. The V gene end was trimmed by 5 bases and the J gene end by 2 bases; junction bases not matched to a gene: 10. This CDR3 contains 16 residues. The CDR3 loop is CASSVVPGQGTYEQYV. The DNA for the CDR3 is TGCGCCAGCAGCGTTGTACCGGGACAGGGCACCTACGAGCAGTACGTC.

The V call is TRBV7-2, the J call TRBJ2-5, with 7 bases fitting TRBD2. The V and J ends lost 0 bases and 2 bases, in that order; junction bases with no gene match: 18. CDR1 is SGHTA, CDR2 FQGNSA, per germline. CDR3 size: 20 residues. The CDR3 loop reads CASSLAPLGKRGSPQETQYF. DNA for the CDR3: TGTGCCAGCAGCTTAGCGCCCTTGGGAAAGCGGGGAAGCCCACAAGAGACCCAGTACTTC. The full variable domain, with the rest looked up from reference TRBV7-2 and TRBJ2-5, is GAGVSQSPSNKVTEKGKDVELRCDPISGHTALYWYRQSLGQGLEFLIYFQGNSAPDKSGLPSDRFSAERTGGSVSTLTIQRTQQEDSAVYLCASSLAPLGKRGSPQETQYFGPGTRLLVL.

The J gene is TRBJ1-2, the V gene TRBV4-1; D is possibly TRBD1 (5 bases). Germline CDR1 and CDR2: MGHRA and YSYEKL. The CDR3 covers 15 residues. V gave up 0 bases and J gave up 7 bases, with 15 bases separating them. The CDR3 nucleotides read TGCGCCAGCAGCCAAGAACCAGGGTTGGAAAGTGGCTACACCTTC. Translated, it gives CASSQEPGLESGYTF.

The chain couples TRBV7-2 to TRBJ2-3; no reliable D call. The germline gives CDR1 SGHTA, CDR2 FQGNSA. This CDR3 spans 14 amino acids. The V end lost 0 bases, the J end lost 6 bases, and 10 bases lay between the germline ends. The CDR3 bases are TGTGCCAGCAGCTTAGCTTTCGGGTCTGATACGCAGTATTTT. This encodes CASSLAFGSDTQYF. Filled out from reference TRBV7-2 and TRBJ2-3, the complete variable domain reads GAGVSQSPSNKVTEKGKDVELRCDPISGHTALYWYRQSLGQGLEFLIYFQGNSAPDKSGLPSDRFSAERTGGSVSTLTIQRTQQEDSAVYLCASSLAFGSDTQYFGPGTRLTVL.

The chain links TRBV4-2 to TRBJ1-6; no definite D call. Trimming stripped 4 bases from V and 10 bases from J, with 11 bases between. The CDR3 is made up of 13 amino acids. Germline V CDR1 and CDR2: LGHNA, YNFKEQ. CDR3: CASSLEGISPLHF. CDR3 DNA sequence: TGTGCCAGCAGCCTGGAGGGAATCTCACCCCTCCACTTT.